These 9 T cell receptor beta chains were sequenced from one sample in a study of glioma-infiltrating T cells after dendritic cell vaccination. Some clones are missing from TCRdb's copy, which holds only in-frame ones; the method was immunoSEQ multiplex PCR. The sample shows roughly 100,000 clones, around 85% of them seen only once. This specimen consisted of blood, obtained before dendritic cell vaccination. These TCRs come from a human donor with glioblastoma.

Worth noting for this clone: The junction does not match germline at one end; this may be a read error. The rearrangement joins TRBV7-9 to TRBJ2-2; 8 bases agree with TRBD2. The V gene's germline CDR1 is SEHNR and CDR2 FQNEAQ (reference sequence). This CDR3 is built from 19 residues. CDR3 in DNA: TGTGCCAGCAGCCTTCCGGGACTAACGGGAGGGCCGAAGACCGGGGAGCTGTTTTTT. Translated: CASSLPGLTGGPKTGELFF.

This rearrangement joins TRBV29-1 to TRBJ2-7; 8 bases are a match to TRBD1. CDR1 and CDR2 from the germline V gene are SQVTM and ANQGSEA. The CDR3 sequence is 15 residues long. V shed 4 bases, J shed 4 bases, and the junction held 12 bases outside the gene matches. CDR3 DNA: TGCAGCGTTGCCCCGGACAGGGCAAAGGGGTACGAGCAGTACTTC. This sequence encodes CSVAPDRAKGYEQYF.

The J gene is TRBJ1-2, the V gene TRBV7-6; D is possibly TRBD1 (5 bases). Trimming cost V 3 bases and J 8 bases, with 10 bases left between them. The CDR3 runs 12 residues. The germline gives CDR1 SGHVS, CDR2 FNYEAQ. The CDR3 loop is CASSFGGGGYTF. CDR3 bases: TGTGCCAGCAGCTTTGGGGGAGGCGGCTACACCTTC.

V and J are TRBV27 and TRBJ1-5; 8 nucleotides line up with TRBD1. V trimming: 8 bases; J trimming: 6 bases; junction bases outside the gene matches: 12. The CDR3 spans 15 residues. Germline values: CDR1 MNHEY, CDR2 SMNVEV (reference sequence). This chain's CDR3 is CASGLGTGGRQPQHF. The CDR3 DNA follows: TGTGCCAGCGGCCTTGGGACAGGTGGACGTCAGCCCCAGCATTTT.

V usage is TRBV5-1 and J usage is TRBJ1-1, with 8 positions matching TRBD1. This CDR3 has 15 residues. Germline trimming cut 1 base from V and 2 bases from J; bases unmatched to any gene: 4. Germline V gene lookup returns CDR1 SGHRS and CDR2 YFSETQ. Here the CDR3 DNA reads TGCGCCAGCAGCTTGACAGGGGGTGGAAACACTGAAGCTTTCTTT. Amino acids: CASSLTGGGNTEAFF.

V gene TRBV5-1 combines with J gene TRBJ2-1; 12 bases map to TRBD2. Trimming removed 4 bases from V and 7 bases from J; junction bases left unmatched: 6. The CDR3 totals 15 residues. CDR1 SGHRS and CDR2 YFSETQ come from the germline V gene. Here the CDR3 DNA reads TGCGCCAGCAGCCCCCCTAGCGGGGGGGGGAATGAGCAGTTCTTC. Translated: CASSPPSGGGNEQFF.

The chain uses TRBV9 and TRBJ1-5; possible D gene TRBD1, 6 bases. V lost 0 bases and J lost 7, with 11 bases in between. This CDR3 is 14 amino acids long. The V gene's germline CDR1 is SGDLS and CDR2 YYNGEE. CDR3 sequence reads: CASSVGTDLQPQHF. CDR3 coding DNA: TGTGCCAGCAGCGTAGGGACAGACTTGCAGCCCCAGCATTTT.

This rearrangement joins TRBV9 to TRBJ1-2, with D possibly matching TRBD1 (6 bases). The CDR3 consists of 16 residues. With 4 bases removed from V and 6 bases from J, the gap between germline ends came to 22 bases. Germline-derived CDR1 and CDR2 are SGDLS and YYNGEE. CDR3 residues: CASSPLVSGVGNGYTF. CDR3 DNA: TGTGCCAGCAGCCCCCTCGTTTCAGGGGTCGGCAATGGCTACACCTTC.

This clone was found a few times. The chain joins TRBV7-8 to TRBJ2-7; 7 bases map to TRBD1. The CDR3 totals 15 residues. V trimming: 1 base; J trimming: 2 bases; junction bases outside the gene matches: 5. Germline V CDR1 and CDR2: SGHVS, FQNEAQ. The CDR3 region has the DNA TGTGCCAGCAGCTTAGGGGACAGTAGTGCCTACGAGCAGTACTTC. Residues: CASSLGDSSAYEQYF.